This TCR beta chain was observed in a study of metastatic and nonmetastatic thyroid tumors. Overall study: Comparative analysis of repertoires was undertaken across blood and tumor or nodule tissue obtained from malignant and benign thyroid patients.

Details on this clone: Antigen unknown.

Prior to thyroid surgery, none of the patients had received any treatment. General study points: In both blood and tumor samples, TCR beta diversity was reported significantly higher for malignant than benign nodules.

Authors' data handling: A papillary thyroid cancer distant-metastasis classifier was built from CDR3 differences across clinicopathological groups. MiXCR re-clonotyped the PCR reads for TCRdb. The V and J calls here are based on TCRdb, not the publication. This table holds tens of thousands of clones, around 20% found once. CDR3 length equals 12 residues. Deletions cut 2 bases from V and 5 bases from J, with 4 bases between. Germline CDR1 MNHEY, CDR2 SVGEGT. The chain couples TRBV6-2 or TRBV6-3 to TRBJ2-1; no clear D. The sample consisted of blood. The source of this sequence is a female donor with papillary thyroid cancer or a benign thyroid nodule (not recorded which). Some clones in this sample may be carry-over from other donors' samples. CDR3 region: CASSYLHNEQFF. The DNA of the CDR3 is TGTGCCAGCAGTTACCTCCACAATGAGCAGTTCTTC.